These 28 T cell receptor beta chains were sequenced from one sample in a study of OX40 agonist ivuxolimab in advanced cancers. Data came from immunoSEQ multiplex PCR; TCRdb stores just in-frame clones and leaves some out. The sample carries nearly 50,000 clones, more than 75% recorded once. The sequencing here drew on CD4+ or CD8+ T cells sorted from blood, taken in a trial of the OX40 agonist ivuxolimab. All receptors derive from an adult with an advanced solid tumor such as melanoma, head and neck, liver or kidney cancer.

The chain recombines TRBV19 with TRBJ1-5; TRBD1 might be the D (5 bases). Germline CDR1 LNHDA, CDR2 SQIVND (reference sequence). V gave up 4 bases and J gave up 9 bases, with 10 bases separating them. The CDR3 totals 12 residues. The CDR3 protein is CASSRDVGPQHF. CDR3 nucleotides: TGTGCCAGTAGTAGGGACGTAGGGCCCCAGCATTTT.

In its sample, this clone was seen once. This rearrangement joins TRBV18 to TRBJ1-2; no reliable D call. The germline V gene has CDR1 KGHSH and CDR2 LQKENI. CDR3 length: 16 amino acids. Trimming stripped 3 bases from V and 4 bases from J, with 18 bases between. The CDR3 here is CASSPPIIERGYGYTF. Written as DNA, the CDR3 is TGTGCCAGCTCACCCCCGATAATCGAACGGGGCTATGGCTACACCTTC.

The chain links TRBV6-6 to TRBJ1-1; no clear D. Trimming removed 8 bases at V and 3 bases at J, with 10 bases between. This CDR3 is 12 amino acids long. Germline CDR1 reads MNHNY; CDR2 reads SVGAGI (reference sequence). The DNA for the CDR3 is TGTGCCAGCTTCCAAGGGTACACTGAAGCTTTCTTT. It translates to CASFQGYTEAFF.

The chain carries TRBV6-4 and TRBJ1-3; D call uncertain. CDR1 MRHNA and CDR2 SNTAGT come from the germline V gene. Trimming removed 0 bases from V and 4 bases from J, with 13 bases in between. The CDR3 consists of 16 residues. Here the CDR3 reads CASSDSPDSYGNTIYF. The CDR3 coding sequence is TGTGCCAGCAGTGACTCCCCGGACTCATACGGAAACACCATATATTTT.

Only a few counts were recorded for this clone. J is TRBJ1-6 and V is TRBV2, with 9 bases lining up with TRBD1. The CDR3 loop spans 13 amino acids. Germline lookup yields CDR1 SNHLY and CDR2 FYNNEI. V lost 6 bases to trimming and J lost 8 bases; unmatched junction nucleotides: 2. The CDR3 loop is CASRQGADSPLHF. As DNA, the CDR3 is TGTGCCAGCAGACAGGGGGCTGATTCACCCCTCCACTTT.

In DNA, the CDR3 is TGTGCCAGCAGCTCAGAGGCGGGACCCAGGGTAGGAGATACGCAGTATTTT. Its translation is CASSSEAGPRVGDTQYF. The chain employs TRBV7-2 and TRBJ2-3; possible D gene TRBD2, 6 bases. Per germline, CDR1 SGHTA and CDR2 FQGNSA. The V end was cut by 4 bases, the J end by 5 bases, with 22 bases between. The CDR3 extends over 17 amino acids.

In its sample, this clone was seen a few times. The chain joins TRBV6-1 to TRBJ1-1, with no clear D. This CDR3 is built from 14 residues. The germline V gene encodes CDR1 MNHNS and CDR2 SASEGT. V was shortened by 1 base and J by 4 bases, with 10 bases between the two germline ends. The CDR3 DNA follows: TGTGCCAGCAGTGAAGTTGGGGTAGGCACTGAAGCTTTCTTT. The encoded protein is CASSEVGVGTEAFF.

The CDR3 protein is CASRGTGVAGANVLTF. Written as DNA, the CDR3 is TGTGCCAGCAGGGGGACAGGGGTGGCTGGGGCCAACGTCCTGACTTTC. The chain links TRBV9 to TRBJ2-6, with 10 bases lining up with TRBD1. CDR1 is SGDLS and CDR2 is YYNGEE in the germline V gene. This CDR3 is built from 16 residues. V was pared by 5 bases and J by 2 bases, with 4 bases of the junction left unmatched.

V and J are TRBV2 and TRBJ2-1; tentative D call: TRBD1 (6 bases). CDR1 and CDR2 from the germline V gene are SNHLY and FYNNEI. The V and J ends lost 8 bases and 4 bases respectively, with 15 bases between them. This CDR3 is 14 amino acids long. In DNA, the CDR3 is TGTGCCAGCGGGGGAGACAGGAGTTACAATGAGCAGTTCTTC. As protein: CASGGDRSYNEQFF.

This rearrangement joins TRBV29-1 to TRBJ2-6, with 7 bases identical to TRBD1. V dropped 6 bases and J dropped 1; count of bases not matched to a gene: 0. There are 13 residues in the CDR3. Germline lookup yields CDR1 SQVTM and CDR2 ANQGSEA. The CDR3 protein is CSVTGSGANVLTF. CDR3 in DNA: TGCAGCGTGACAGGGTCTGGGGCCAACGTCCTGACTTTC.

This sequence joins TRBV5-1 and TRBJ2-3; D call uncertain. V was clipped by 4 bases and J by 5 bases, with 8 bases between them. The CDR3 is 12 amino acids. The germline gives CDR1 SGHRS, CDR2 YFSETQ. The CDR3: CASSVHEDTQYF. CDR3 nucleotide sequence: TGCGCCAGCAGCGTCCATGAAGATACGCAGTATTTT.

V usage is TRBV5-4 and J usage is TRBJ1-6; TRBD1 matches 10 bases. The germline V gene has CDR1 SGHNT and CDR2 YYREEE (reference sequence). Trimming took 4 bases from V and 9 from J; bases not matched to a gene: 4. This CDR3 has 14 amino acids. As DNA, the CDR3 is TGTGCCAGCAGCCGGACAGGGGGTACTTCACCCCTCCACTTT. Residues: CASSRTGGTSPLHF.

This chain links TRBV6-6 with TRBJ1-6; D is undetermined. Trimming pared 5 bases from V and 8 bases from J, leaving 7 bases between. The CDR3 covers 12 residues. The germline V gene encodes CDR1 MNHNY and CDR2 SVGAGI (reference sequence). CDR3 DNA: TGTGCCAGCAGTCGACCGGATTCACCCCTCCACTTT. Translation gives CASSRPDSPLHF.

The chain has TRBV7-3 and TRBJ1-1, with D perhaps TRBD1 (6 bases). Between the trimmed V and J ends, which lost 1 base and 1 base, there was a span of 7 bases. The CDR3 contains 14 residues. CDR1 SGHTA and CDR2 FQGTGA come from the germline V gene. The CDR3, as DNA: TGTGCCAGCAGCTTAATAGGGGGGAACACTGAAGCTTTCTTT. Translation: CASSLIGGNTEAFF.

The V and J genes are TRBV30 and TRBJ2-1; D ambiguous. Looked up from germline, CDR1 is GTSNPN and CDR2 is SVGIG (reference sequence). The V and J ends lost 3 bases and 8 bases respectively, with 11 bases between them. The CDR3 contains 12 residues. This CDR3 reads CAWRDAFDEQFF. In DNA form, the CDR3 reads TGTGCCTGGAGAGACGCCTTCGATGAGCAGTTCTTC.

The gene calls are TRBV7-9 and TRBJ2-3; 7 nucleotides agree with TRBD1. Germline V lookup: CDR1 SEHNR, CDR2 FQNEAQ (reference sequence). With V trimmed by 5 bases and J by 0 bases, 8 bases remained unmatched. This CDR3 contains 16 residues. The chain's CDR3 is CASSATGTASTDTQYF. In DNA, the CDR3 is TGTGCCAGCAGCGCCACCGGGACAGCTAGCACAGATACGCAGTATTTT.

This clone has more than one count but fewer than ten. For the CDR3, the DNA is TGTGCCTGGAGTGCAGGGGGCGCCTATGGATACGAGCAGTACTTC. This translates into CAWSAGGAYGYEQYF. The V and J genes are TRBV30 and TRBJ2-7; 8 nucleotides align to TRBD1. Germline assignment: CDR1 GTSNPN and CDR2 SVGIG (reference sequence). Trimming cost V 1 base and J 4 bases; bases outside gene matches: 9. The CDR3 is 15 residues long.

CDR3 in DNA: TGCGCCAGCAGCTTTGAACAGGGAGGAACTGAAGCTTTCTTT. It is translated as CASSFEQGGTEAFF. The chain recombines TRBV5-1 with TRBJ1-1; perhaps TRBD1 as D (6 bases). The CDR3 length is 14 residues. The V gene's germline CDR1 is SGHRS and CDR2 YFSETQ. V was cut by 2 bases and J by 5 bases, with 13 bases left in between.

The V call is TRBV7-9, the J call TRBJ2-7; TRBD2 is a possible D gene (6 bases). In germline, CDR1 is SEHNR, CDR2 FQNEAQ (reference sequence). V was shortened by 5 bases and J by 4 bases, with 18 bases between the two germline ends. This CDR3 has 15 amino acids. The CDR3: CASSPLPGVSYEQYF. The CDR3 bases are TGTGCCAGCAGCCCCCTACCGGGGGTTTCTTACGAGCAGTACTTC.

V is TRBV5-4 and J is TRBJ1-2; no definite D call. The CDR3 totals 14 residues. Germline values: CDR1 SGHNT, CDR2 YYREEE (reference sequence). V was shortened by 5 bases and J by 4 bases, with 15 bases between the two germline ends. The CDR3 region has the DNA TGTGCCAGCAGACTCCTCGACGGGAGCTATGGCTACACCTTC. Its protein is CASRLLDGSYGYTF.

CDR3 DNA: TGTGCCAGCAGCTTAGATCATACCTATGGCTACACCTTC. Its translation is CASSLDHTYGYTF. The chain joins TRBV11-1 to TRBJ1-2; D not resolved. V gave up 1 base and J gave up 4 bases, with 7 bases separating them. CDR3 length equals 13 residues. Germline values: CDR1 SGHAT, CDR2 FQDESV (reference sequence).

The chain has TRBV6-1 and TRBJ2-3, with no clear D. Trimming shortened V by 6 bases and J by 2 bases, and 9 bases separated the two germline ends. In germline, CDR1 is MNHNS, CDR2 SASEGT. CDR3 length equals 13 residues. CDR3 protein: CASRRLITDTQYF. The CDR3 nucleotides read TGTGCCAGCAGGCGACTCATCACAGATACGCAGTATTTT.

The V call is TRBV6-1, the J call TRBJ1-6, with D possibly being TRBD1 (6 bases). Trimming took off 9 bases at V and 9 bases at J, with 21 bases between the two ends. This CDR3 contains 15 residues. CDR1 and CDR2 from the germline V gene are MNHNS and SASEGT. The CDR3 is CASYREGGYGSPLHF. CDR3 in DNA: TGTGCCAGTTACAGGGAGGGGGGATATGGTTCACCCCTCCACTTT.

This chain connects TRBV11-2 to TRBJ2-2; 7 bases fit TRBD1. The germline CDR1 and CDR2 sequences are SGHAT and FQNNGV. V lost 11 bases and J lost 6; bases outside the gene matches: 12. The CDR3 has 14 residues. CDR3 residues: CAGTTGTVAGELFF. The CDR3 nucleotides read TGTGCCGGAACTACCGGGACAGTGGCCGGGGAGCTGTTTTTT.

The V gene is TRBV5-1, the J gene TRBJ2-1, with 9 positions matching TRBD1. Germline CDR1 reads SGHRS; CDR2 reads YFSETQ. The CDR3 totals 16 residues. Trimming cost V 6 bases and J 0 bases; bases outside gene matches: 7. The CDR3 loop reads CASTLQGASSYNEQFF. The CDR3 region has the DNA TGCGCCAGCACATTACAGGGGGCGAGCTCCTACAATGAGCAGTTCTTC.

The chain links TRBV18 to TRBJ1-1, with D uncertain. V lost 1 base, J lost 1 base, and 4 bases lay in between. CDR1 KGHSH and CDR2 LQKENI come from the germline V gene. This CDR3 region has 13 residues. The DNA for the CDR3 is TGTGCCAGCTCACCACGACAGAACACTGAAGCTTTCTTT. Translated: CASSPRQNTEAFF.

The rearrangement joins TRBV7-3 to TRBJ2-3, with 8 bases identical to TRBD1. Germline-derived CDR1 and CDR2 are SGHTA and FQGTGA. CDR3 length: 13 amino acids. The V segment lost 5 bases and the J segment 5 bases; nucleotides outside the gene matches: 3. The CDR3 DNA reads as TGTGCCAGCAGCACCGACAGGGGAGATACGCAGTATTTT. The encoded protein is CASSTDRGDTQYF.

This clone was detected only a few times. Other DNA sequences from this sample encode an identical CDR3 as well. J is TRBJ2-2 and V is TRBV7-3; 11 bases align to TRBD1. Trimming removed 0 bases from V and 4 bases from J; junction bases left unmatched: 1. Germline CDR1 and CDR2: SGHTA and FQGTGA. The CDR3 extends over 16 amino acids. DNA of the CDR3: TGTGCCAGCAGCTTAACGGGACAGGGGGGCACCGGGGAGCTGTTTTTT. This encodes CASSLTGQGGTGELFF. Combining the CDR3 with reference TRBV7-3 and TRBJ2-2 gives the whole variable domain GAGVSQTPSNKVTEKGKYVELRCDPISGHTALYWYRQSLGQGPEFLIYFQGTGAADDSGLPNDRFFAVRPEGSVSTLKIQRTERGDSAVYLCASSLTGQGGTGELFFGEGSRLTVL.